One and the same sample provided the 9 T cell receptor beta chains below, sequenced in a study of tumor-infiltrating lymphocytes in primary liver carcinoma. The tissue used was unsorted bulk material of 20-30 mg. RNA and DNA were co-extracted from it with the AllPrep DNA/RNA mini kit. Synthesis of TCR beta cDNA was carried out from about 500 ng total RNA with a constant-region primer. Libraries covering TCR beta were generated through three nested multiplex PCR rounds (using a slightly modified ARM-PCR). PCR rounds one and two used TRBV1-TRBV30 forward primers with a C-beta reverse primer for approximately 10 cycles each. TCRdb fed the multiplex PCR reads into MiXCR, producing one record per CDR3 protein. The sample holds 65,000 to 90,000 distinct CDR3 sequences, around 70% seen once. Sequences were obtained from liver tumor tissue from sampling region 1. Specified subset: tumor region T1, superior pole. The receptors stem from a man aged 40-50 years with primary liver carcinoma and hepatitis B virus infection.

V usage is TRBV7-8 and J usage is TRBJ2-3; perhaps TRBD2 as D (6 bases). The CDR3 spans 13 residues. Trimming stripped 8 bases from V and 7 bases from J, with 16 bases between. Germline loops: CDR1 SGHVS, CDR2 FQNEAQ. The CDR3 spells CASGVAGPYTQYF. CDR3 DNA: TGTGCCAGCGGTGTGGCGGGACCATATACGCAGTATTTT.

In regard to this clonotype: The conserved final phenylalanine or tryptophan is absent from the CDR3, which likely points to a read error. The limits of the CDR3 on the DNA are not certain, so only TCRdb's listed CDR3 is given. The chain recombines TRBV6-1 with TRBJ2-5; the table's D call, TRBD2, has no DNA check behind it. 17 amino acids form the CDR3, both terminal residues included. Germline CDR1 and CDR2: MNHNS and SASEGT. This chain's CDR3 is CASSDLWTIGSGETQCI.

In its sample, this clonotype was seen many times. The CDR3 spells CASSRGVSTEAFF. In DNA, the CDR3 is TGTGCCAGCAGCAGGGGGGTAAGCACTGAAGCTTTCTTT. The chain carries TRBV12-3 or TRBV12-4 and TRBJ1-1; 7 bases agree with TRBD1. CDR3 length: 13 residues. Trimming cost V 6 bases and J 4 bases; bases outside gene matches: 5.

To note about this clonotype: Since the CDR3 does not end with the conserved phenylalanine or tryptophan, this likely comes from a read error. This chain connects TRBV6-5 to TRBJ2-6; D not resolved. Per germline, CDR1 MNHEY and CDR2 SVGAGI. The CDR3 covers 14 residues. CDR3 sequence: CANSREAGANVLTL. The DNA for the CDR3 is TGTGCCAACAGTCGAGAAGCTGGGGCCAACGTCCTGACTCTC.

About this clonotype itself: The final CDR3 position lacks the conserved phenylalanine or tryptophan, pointing to a likely read error. The DNA is omitted, as the CDR3 cannot be located on it reliably, and the CDR3 follows TCRdb's listing. The chain links TRBV11-2 to TRBJ1-2; the tabulated D call, TRBD1, remains unverified against the DNA. Germline V gene data show CDR1 as SGHAT and CDR2 as FQNNGV. The CDR3 length is 14 residues, termini included. This CDR3 is CASSPVDRDYGYSV.

Regarding this clonotype: A read error may account for a junction end that differs from germline. V gene TRBV13 combines with J gene TRBJ2-1, with D possibly being TRBD1 (5 bases). Germline CDR1 reads PRHDT; CDR2 reads FYEKMQ (reference sequence). This CDR3 contains 14 residues. Written as DNA, the CDR3 is TGTGCCAGCAGCCTCGCCCAGGGAAACAATGAGCTGTTCTTC. Residues: CASSLAQGNNELFF. Full variable domain (remainder filled in from reference TRBV13 and TRBJ2-1): AAGVIQSPRHLIKEKRETATLKCYPIPRHDTVYWYQQGPGQDPQFLISFYEKMQSDKGSIPDRFSAQQFSDYHSELNMSSLELGDSALYFCASSLAQGNNELFFGPGTRLTVL.

Remarks on this clonotype: Being one base from a much bigger clone, this may be a read error. The V gene is TRBV30, the J gene TRBJ2-3; possibly TRBD1 or TRBD2 for D (5 bases each). CDR3 length equals 13 residues. V was cut by 4 bases and J by 9 bases, with 17 bases left in between. Germline V gives CDR1 GTSNPN, CDR2 SVGIG (reference sequence). The CDR3 sequence: CAWIVFHRGTQYF. The CDR3 DNA follows: TGTGCCTGGATTGTTTTTCACCGGGGCACGCAGTATTTT.

The chain has TRBV6-6 and TRBJ2-3; unclear D gene. The CDR3 is 14 residues long. V was pared by 5 bases and J by 2 bases, with 11 bases between. The V gene's germline CDR1 is MNHNY and CDR2 SVGAGI (reference sequence). CDR3 in DNA: TGTGCCAGCAGTCATGCCTACATCACAGATACGCAGTATTTT. It yields the protein CASSHAYITDTQYF.

Turning to this clonotype: This is likely a read error, given that the CDR3 carries no conserved phenylalanine or tryptophan at its end. The chain links TRBV6-1 to TRBJ1-1; D is ambiguous. The CDR3 runs to 14 residues. The V end lost 6 bases, the J end lost 8 bases, and 19 bases lay between the germline ends. Germline V gene lookup returns CDR1 MNHNS and CDR2 SASEGT. CDR3 in amino acids: CASREYRVSTEAFL. The CDR3 bases are TGTGCCAGCAGGGAATACCGAGTGAGCACAGAAGCTTTCCTT.